A single sample is the source of the 21 T cell receptor beta chains below, sequenced in a study of early T cells in non-severe SARS-CoV-2 infection. TCRdb re-derived calls from the 5' RACE reads in MiXCR, one entry per CDR3 protein. The repertoire includes about 76,000 distinct CDR3 sequences, around 16% of them detected once, and roughly an eighth sits in the top ten. The sequenced sample was whole blood. Every receptor here comes from an adult who was a healthcare worker with PCR-confirmed SARS-CoV-2 infection or an uninfected control (not recorded which).

The sample holds a few counts of this clonotype. V usage is TRBV3-1 and J usage is TRBJ2-1; 8 positions agree with TRBD2. V lost 4 bases, J lost 7 bases, and 9 bases stayed unmatched. The CDR3 runs to 15 residues. CDR1 is LGHDT and CDR2 is YNNKEL in the germline V gene (reference sequence). The DNA for the CDR3 is TGTGCCAGCAGCCCCACCGGGTTAGCGGGGAATGAGCAGTTCTTC. This sequence encodes CASSPTGLAGNEQFF.

The table lists this clonotype with a few counts. The rearrangement joins TRBV20-1 to TRBJ1-2; 8 bases map to TRBD1. V was pared by 5 bases and J by 8 bases, with 7 bases of the junction left unmatched. CDR3 length: 12 amino acids. The germline gives CDR1 DFQATT, CDR2 SNEGSKA (reference sequence). This chain's CDR3 is CSASRTGQGYTF. The DNA for the CDR3 is TGCAGTGCTTCCCGGACAGGGCAAGGCTACACCTTC.

The chain recombines TRBV6-5 with TRBJ2-5; D is ambiguous. Trimming pared 2 bases from V and 2 bases from J, leaving 9 bases between. CDR1 MNHEY and CDR2 SVGAGI come from the germline V gene. CDR3 length: 14 residues. Here the CDR3 reads CASSYGHSQETQYF. DNA of the CDR3: TGTGCCAGCAGTTACGGTCACAGTCAAGAGACCCAGTACTTC.

This chain links TRBV18 with TRBJ2-1, with 10 bases matching TRBD2. The CDR3 totals 15 residues. In germline, CDR1 is KGHSH, CDR2 LQKENI. V was clipped by 2 bases and J by 7 bases; unmatched bases: 5. CDR3 sequence (DNA): TGTGCCAGCTCACCAGTTGCTAGCGGGAGTAATGAGCAGTTCTTC. As protein: CASSPVASGSNEQFF.

This clonotype was seen a handful of times. J is TRBJ2-3 and V is TRBV11-2; TRBD2 aligns across 9 bases. Germline trimming cut 4 bases from V and 0 bases from J; bases unmatched to any gene: 2. The CDR3 totals 15 residues. The germline CDR1 and CDR2 sequences are SGHAT and FQNNGV. The chain's CDR3 is CASSWSGGSTDTQYF. As DNA, the CDR3 is TGTGCCAGCAGCTGGAGCGGGGGGAGCACAGATACGCAGTATTTT.

This clonotype appeared many times. The rearrangement joins TRBV24-1 to TRBJ1-1; D is ambiguous. The CDR3 sequence is 13 residues long. From germline, CDR1 is KGHDR and CDR2 SFDVKD. The V end lost 0 bases, the J end lost 7 bases, and 8 bases lay between the germline ends. CDR3 region: CATSDLWADEAFF. CDR3 in DNA: TGTGCCACCAGTGATTTGTGGGCAGATGAAGCTTTCTTT.

This chain connects TRBV5-1 to TRBJ2-2, with D perhaps assigned TRBD1 or TRBD2 (5 bases each). The V gene's germline CDR1 is SGHRS and CDR2 YFSETQ. V lost 4 bases and J 4 bases, leaving 14 bases between the germline ends. This CDR3 has 15 residues. Written as DNA, the CDR3 is TGCGCCAGCAGCCCGGGACGGTCGGGCACCGGGGAGCTGTTTTTT. It yields the protein CASSPGRSGTGELFF. Variable domain in full (rest from reference TRBV5-1 and TRBJ2-2): KAGVTQTPRYLIKTRGQQVTLSCSPISGHRSVSWYQQTPGQGLQFLFEYFSETQRNKGNFPGRFSGRQFSNSRSEMNVSTLELGDSALYLCASSPGRSGTGELFFGEGSRLTVL.

This clonotype was counted only a few times. V gene TRBV20-1 combines with J gene TRBJ2-7, with D perhaps TRBD1 (6 bases). V lost 7 bases and J 0 bases, leaving 16 bases between the germline ends. The CDR3 runs to 14 residues. Germline-derived CDR1 and CDR2 are DFQATT and SNEGSKA (reference sequence). The CDR3 DNA follows: TGCAGTGTCCTCCAGAGGGGGAGCTCCTACGAGCAGTACTTC. Its protein is CSVLQRGSSYEQYF.

This clonotype has only a few counts. V gene TRBV9 combines with J gene TRBJ2-7; D may correspond to TRBD1 or TRBD2 (5 bases each). The ends were cut back, 0 bases at V and 6 bases at J, with 13 bases in the middle. The CDR3 length is 14 residues. The V gene's germline CDR1 is SGDLS and CDR2 YYNGEE. In DNA form, the CDR3 reads TGTGCCAGCAGCGTAGATGGGGGATTCGGCGAGCAGTACTTC. Translating it yields CASSVDGGFGEQYF.

The count of this clonotype is one. The rearrangement links TRBV10-3 to TRBJ1-6, with unresolved D. Trimming took 11 bases from V and 0 from J, leaving 17 bases between them. The CDR3 covers 16 residues. The germline V gene encodes CDR1 ENHRY and CDR2 SYGVKD. CDR3 DNA: TGTGCCCCCAAGGACGGACTTTGCTCCTATAATTCACCCCTCCACTTT. Translating it yields CAPKDGLCSYNSPLHF.

This rearrangement joins TRBV29-1 to TRBJ1-1; no clear D gene. The CDR3 spans 12 residues. Trimming shortened V by 4 bases and J by 5 bases, and 11 bases separated the two germline ends. Germline V gene lookup returns CDR1 SQVTM and CDR2 ANQGSEA. The CDR3 DNA follows: TGCAGCGTTGCCCCGGCCCTTACTGAAGCTTTCTTT. Residues: CSVAPALTEAFF.

The chain couples TRBV7-6 to TRBJ2-7; D is unclear. V dropped 0 bases and J dropped 0 bases, with 9 bases sitting between them. This CDR3 has 15 amino acids. Germline V gene data show CDR1 as SGHVS and CDR2 as FNYEAQ. CDR3 nucleotide sequence: TGTGCCAGCAGCTTAGCGGCGGCTAGCTCCTACGAGCAGTACTTC. Protein sequence: CASSLAAASSYEQYF.

The rearrangement joins TRBV27 to TRBJ2-2; a weak D match, TRBD1 (5 bases). V shed 4 bases and J shed 7 bases, with 13 bases lying between them. The CDR3 runs to 14 residues. Looked up from germline, CDR1 is MNHEY and CDR2 is SMNVEV (reference sequence). In DNA, the CDR3 is TGTGCCAGCAGTTCAATCGACAGTTTCGGGGAGCTGTTTTTT. It is translated as CASSSIDSFGELFF.

The chain is built from TRBV9 and TRBJ2-7; TRBD2 agrees at 8 bases. The ends lost 4 bases at V and 2 bases at J; junction bases unmatched: 11. The CDR3 sequence is 16 residues long. Germline V lookup: CDR1 SGDLS, CDR2 YYNGEE. The chain's CDR3 is CASSRDPSGPPYEQYF. In nucleotides, the CDR3 is TGTGCCAGCAGCCGGGATCCTAGCGGGCCTCCCTACGAGCAGTACTTC.

CDR3 residues: CSARASLYNEQFF. The CDR3 DNA follows: TGCAGTGCTAGAGCATCCCTTTACAATGAGCAGTTCTTC. The chain carries TRBV20-1 and TRBJ2-1, with no clear D. V was cut by 1 base and J by 4 bases, with 8 bases left in between. The CDR3 contains 13 residues. The germline V gene has CDR1 DFQATT and CDR2 SNEGSKA (reference sequence).

The chain carries TRBV5-1 and TRBJ2-3, with 7 bases that match TRBD1. The CDR3 consists of 15 residues. Germline V gene data show CDR1 as SGHRS and CDR2 as YFSETQ. With V trimmed by 0 bases and J by 0 bases, 1 base remained unmatched. The CDR3 region has the DNA TGCGCCAGCAGCTTGGTGGGACAGAGCACAGATACGCAGTATTTT. It codes for CASSLVGQSTDTQYF.

This chain uses TRBV3-1 with TRBJ1-1; 8 bases match TRBD1. This CDR3 contains 15 residues. With 3 bases clipped from V and 4 bases from J, the junction kept 7 bases outside the gene matches. The V gene's germline CDR1 is LGHDT and CDR2 YNNKEL (reference sequence). CDR3 DNA: TGTGCCAGCAGCCAGACCCAGGGGGCTGGCACTGAAGCTTTCTTT. As protein: CASSQTQGAGTEAFF. Supplemented by reference TRBV3-1 and TRBJ1-1, the full variable domain reads DTAVSQTPKYLVTQMGNDKSIKCEQNLGHDTMYWYKQDSKKFLKIMFSYNNKELIINETVPNRFSPKSPDKAHLNLHINSLELGDSAVYFCASSQTQGAGTEAFFGQGTRLTVV.

This clonotype was counted a few times. CDR3 in DNA: TGCGCCAGCAGCTTGGGAGGGCGTCTGGCCAGCAATGAGCAGTTCTTC. Protein sequence: CASSLGGRLASNEQFF. The V gene is TRBV5-1, the J gene TRBJ2-1; D is perhaps TRBD2 (5 bases). V gave up 0 bases and J gave up 6 bases, with 16 bases separating them. Germline lookup yields CDR1 SGHRS and CDR2 YFSETQ. The CDR3 extends over 16 amino acids.

The V and J genes are TRBV11-2 and TRBJ2-5, with unresolved D. The germline CDR1 and CDR2 sequences are SGHAT and FQNNGV. The CDR3 covers 11 residues. V was shortened by 5 bases and J by 5 bases, with 6 bases between the two germline ends. Here the CDR3 DNA reads TGTGCCAGCAGCCCTCACGAGACCCAGTACTTC. It codes for CASSPHETQYF.

The CDR3 protein is CASSESAPPRTGELFF. DNA of the CDR3: TGTGCCAGCAGTGAATCTGCACCTCCGAGGACCGGGGAGCTGTTTTTT. J is TRBJ2-2 and V is TRBV6-4; D remains unclear. The CDR3 contains 16 residues. CDR1 and CDR2 from the germline V gene are MRHNA and SNTAGT. The germline V and J ends were trimmed by 3 bases and 5 bases, with 16 bases remaining between them.

The table lists this clonotype with a few counts. The rearrangement uses TRBV25-1 and TRBJ1-5, with D hard to call. From germline, CDR1 is MGHDK and CDR2 SYGVNS. V was trimmed by 3 bases and J by 7 bases, leaving 10 bases between them. This CDR3 is built from 13 residues. CDR3 coding DNA: TGTGCCAGCAGTGATGGGGTGAGGCAGCCCCAGCATTTT. Its protein product is CASSDGVRQPQHF.